The clone carrying this TCR beta chain has a handful of counts. Its antigen is currently unknown. Expressed TCRB transcripts were sequenced because the entire RNA isolate underwent reverse transcription. The table came from immunoSEQ multiplex PCR; TCRdb's copy has only in-frame clones and leaves some out. The table records a few hundred thousand clones, approximately 15% of them present only once. The sample originates from a study of beta chain features in type 1 diabetes. Turning to the study itself: There were approximately 100,000,000 sorted cells examined across all samples.

Germline assignment: CDR1 LGHNA and CDR2 YNFKEQ. The V and J ends lost 1 base and 7 bases, in that order; junction bases with no gene match: 6. This CDR3 contains 15 residues. General study points: The study notes PCR might favor shorter templates equally in patients and controls. Patients with type 1 diabetes carried fewer insertions and had more deletions at their VDJ junctions. Shorter TCRB CDR3s, moderately but significantly so, marked every one of the four CD4+ subsets in Type 1 diabetes patients.

This chain joins TRBV4-2 and TRBJ2-1; the match to TRBD1 covers 8 bases. The TCR was taken from a young woman with type 1 diabetes. Sequenced sample: naive CD4+ T cells from blood. The CDR3 region has the DNA TGTGCCAGCAGCCAAGGGGATACAGGGGGAAATGAGCAGTTCTTC. Translating it yields CASSQGDTGGNEQFF.